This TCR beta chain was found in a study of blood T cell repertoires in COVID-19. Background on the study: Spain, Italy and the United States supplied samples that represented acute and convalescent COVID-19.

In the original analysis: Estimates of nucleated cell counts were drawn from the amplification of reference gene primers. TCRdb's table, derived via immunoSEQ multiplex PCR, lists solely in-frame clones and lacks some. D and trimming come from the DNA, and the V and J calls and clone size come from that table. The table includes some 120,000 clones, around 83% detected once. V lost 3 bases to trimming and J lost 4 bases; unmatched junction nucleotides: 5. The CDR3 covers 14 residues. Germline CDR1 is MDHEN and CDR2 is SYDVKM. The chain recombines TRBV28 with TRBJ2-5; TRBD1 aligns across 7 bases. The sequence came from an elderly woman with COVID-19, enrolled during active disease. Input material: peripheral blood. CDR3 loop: CASSLKGAGETQYF. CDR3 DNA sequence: TGTGCCAGCAGTTTGAAGGGGGCGGGAGAGACCCAGTACTTC.